This TCR beta chain was captured by sequencing in a study of blood T cell repertoires in COVID-19. At the level of the study: Collection of acute and convalescent COVID-19 samples took place in the United States, Italy and Spain.

Only in-frame clones appear in the TCRdb table, and some are missing; sequencing was by immunoSEQ multiplex PCR. The repertoire holds more than 200,000 clones, with 75% to 95% as singletons. Participants were aged 18 to 89 years, lived in under 30 US areas, and enrolled virtually. The germline gives CDR1 KGHSH, CDR2 LQKENI. V lost 3 bases and J lost 6; bases outside the gene matches: 0. This CDR3 has 13 residues. The chain employs TRBV18 and TRBJ2-4; 9 nucleotides align to TRBD1. The source material was PBMCs or T cells enriched from blood (not recorded which). This receptor was obtained from a woman between 18 and 30 years old who had recovered from COVID-19. Written as DNA, the CDR3 is TGTGCCAGCTCACCGGGACAGGGAAACATTCAGTACTTC. Residues: CASSPGQGNIQYF.